Following are 2 T cell receptor beta chains from one sample sequenced in a study of blood T cell repertoires in COVID-19. Method: immunoSEQ multiplex PCR; TCRdb's copy keeps in-frame clones and lacks some. The data contain about 300,000 clones, around nine tenths of them singletons. Sequencing was performed on peripheral blood. The receptors were sampled from a man in his 70s with acute or convalescent COVID-19.

This clone occurred once. The chain employs TRBV5-1 and TRBJ1-6; D is unclear. Germline values: CDR1 SGHRS, CDR2 YFSETQ. V lost 1 base and J 0 bases, leaving 11 bases between the germline ends. The CDR3 runs to 17 residues. The DNA of the CDR3 is TGCGCCAGCAGCTTGACAGCCCAGAGCTCCTATAATTCACCCCTCCACTTT. It encodes CASSLTAQSSYNSPLHF.

The chain recombines TRBV24-1 with TRBJ2-3, with TRBD2 matching 9 bases. This CDR3 has 15 residues. Germline-derived CDR1 and CDR2 are KGHDR and SFDVKD. V trimming: 9 bases; J trimming: 3 bases; junction bases outside the gene matches: 9. The CDR3 sequence: CATSGGLAGTDTQYF. The DNA for the CDR3 is TGTGCCACCTCCGGAGGGCTAGCGGGGACAGATACGCAGTATTTT.